Listed below are T cell receptor beta chains from one sample, sequenced in a study of early T cells in non-severe SARS-CoV-2 infection. TCRdb analysed the 5' RACE reads with MiXCR anew, one entry per CDR3 protein. The sample shows roughly 51,000 distinct CDR3 sequences, roughly 6% of them seen only once. The sequences come from whole blood, collected at baseline. Receptor source: an adult who was a healthcare worker with PCR-confirmed SARS-CoV-2 infection or an uninfected control (not recorded which). Each CDR3 is given with its conserved first and last residue. D genes are given only for firm matches. Some rows have no size entry. The others give once, few or many, or a class for an expanded clone.

D gene | clone size | J gene | V gene | CDR3 protein | CDR3 DNA
NA | many | TRBJ1-6 | TRBV15 | CATSTHSRGYNSPLHF | TGTGCCACCAGCACCCACTCCCGGGGGTATAATTCACCCCTCCACTTT
TRBD1 | many | TRBJ2-7 | TRBV27 | CASSFLRSGGKYEQYF | TGTGCCAGCAGTTTTTTAAGATCAGGGGGCAAATACGAGCAGTACTTC
NA | few | TRBJ2-3 | TRBV24-1 | CATSANTDTQYF | TGTGCCACCAGTGCCAACACAGATACGCAGTATTTT
TRBD1 | few | TRBJ2-7 | TRBV12-5 | CASGLMGQGANEQYF | TGTGCTAGTGGTTTGATGGGACAGGGGGCCAACGAGCAGTACTTC
TRBD1 | NA | TRBJ1-2 | TRBV6-5 | CASSFQQGAVGYGYTF | TGTGCCAGCAGTTTCCAGCAGGGGGCAGTCGGATATGGCTACACCTTC
NA | many | TRBJ1-2 | TRBV6-5 | CASSYSTGSGYTF | TGTGCCAGCAGTTACTCTACAGGGTCCGGCTACACCTTC
TRBD1 | few | TRBJ1-1 | TRBV5-1 | CASSSTGLSPEAFF | TGCGCCAGCAGCTCGACAGGGTTGAGCCCTGAAGCTTTCTTT
NA | many | TRBJ2-7 | TRBV5-1 | CASSFPDGSGLQYF | TGCGCCAGCAGCTTCCCGGACGGGAGCGGTCTCCAGTACTTC
NA | many | TRBJ2-3 | TRBV18 | CASSPQSPDYSTDTQYF | TGTGCCAGCTCACCACAGTCGCCGGACTACAGCACAGATACGCAGTATTTT
TRBD1 | NA | TRBJ1-2 | TRBV29-1 | CSVPAPGQGQSAYGYTF | TGCAGCGTTCCCGCTCCGGGACAGGGACAGAGCGCCTATGGCTACACCTTC
NA | many | TRBJ2-5 | TRBV18 | CASSPPPARGTQYF | TGTGCCAGCTCACCGCCCCCCGCGCGGGGGACCCAGTACTTC
NA | few | TRBJ2-7 | TRBV11-2 | CASSKIDSSSPYEQYF | TGTGCCAGCAGCAAGATCGACAGTTCCTCGCCCTACGAGCAGTACTTC
NA | NA | TRBJ2-6 | TRBV4-3 | CASSHGQSYYSGANVLTF | TGCGCCAGCAGCCATGGACAGTCCTACTACTCTGGGGCCAACGTCCTGACTTTC
NA | many | TRBJ1-6 | TRBV12-3/TRBV12-4 | CASNLQSSYNSPLHF | TGTGCCAGTAACTTACAGAGCTCCTATAATTCACCCCTCCACTTT
TRBD2 | many | TRBJ2-7 | TRBV5-1 | CASSSLAGGTYEQYF | TGCGCCAGCAGCTCCCTAGCGGGGGGTACCTACGAGCAGTACTTC
NA | many | TRBJ2-7 | TRBV7-2 | CASNLDRSSYEQYF | TGTGCCAGCAACCTAGACAGGAGCTCCTACGAGCAGTACTTC
NA | few | TRBJ2-1 | TRBV14 | CASSQVTGTYNEQFF | TGTGCCAGCAGCCAAGTCACAGGTACCTACAATGAGCAGTTCTTC
TRBD1 | many | TRBJ1-6 | TRBV6-5 | CASSGDRGFNSPLHF | TGTGCCAGCAGTGGGGACAGAGGATTTAATTCACCCCTCCACTTT
NA | NA | TRBJ2-3 | TRBV5-1 | CASSAIPATQYF | TGCGCCAGCAGCGCGATACCCGCTACGCAGTATTTT
TRBD1 | NA | TRBJ2-3 | TRBV7-2 | CASSLAGTGRTDTQYF | TGTGCCAGCAGCTTAGCGGGGACAGGGCGAACGGATACGCAGTATTTT
NA | NA | TRBJ2-3 | TRBV18 | CASSRGRGSTDTQYF | TGTGCCAGCTCACGAGGACGGGGCAGCACAGATACGCAGTATTTT
NA | few | TRBJ1-4 | TRBV12-3/TRBV12-4 | CASSFAGSNEKLFF | TGTGCCAGCAGTTTCGCCGGCAGTAATGAAAAACTGTTTTTT
NA | few | TRBJ1-4 | TRBV20-1 | CSARDSGTGEKLFF | TGCAGTGCTAGAGACTCAGGAACGGGGGAAAAACTGTTTTTT
NA | many | TRBJ1-1 | TRBV7-9 | CASSLGSGRSNTEAFF | TGTGCCAGCAGCTTAGGTTCGGGCCGTTCGAACACTGAAGCTTTCTTT
NA | many | TRBJ1-2 | TRBV20-1 | CSARVGPDYGYTF | TGCAGTGCTAGAGTGGGACCAGACTATGGCTACACCTTC
NA | many | TRBJ1-2 | TRBV29-1 | CSVEQQGLMGYTF | TGCAGCGTTGAGCAACAAGGGTTGATGGGCTACACCTTC
TRBD2 | NA | TRBJ2-5 | TRBV2 | CASRMFAGEETQYF | TGTGCCAGCAGAATGTTCGCGGGGGAAGAGACCCAGTACTTC
TRBD1 | few | TRBJ1-6 | TRBV13 | CASSRGPNSPLHF | TGTGCCAGCAGTAGGGGGCCCAATTCACCCCTCCACTTT
TRBD1 | many | TRBJ2-4 | TRBV6-6 | CASSDGQGAAKNIQYF | TGTGCCAGCAGTGACGGACAGGGGGCGGCCAAAAACATTCAGTACTTC
NA | NA | TRBJ1-4 | TRBV19 | CASSIDSIYEKLFF | TGTGCCAGTAGTATAGACAGTATATATGAAAAACTGTTTTTT
NA | many | TRBJ1-3 | TRBV7-9 | CASSFSRSGNTIYF | TGTGCCAGCAGCTTTTCACGCTCTGGAAACACCATATATTTT
NA | many | TRBJ2-5 | TRBV7-2 | CASSSLTEFQETQYF | TGTGCCAGCAGCTCCCTCACCGAATTCCAAGAGACCCAGTACTTC
TRBD2 | many | TRBJ2-3 | TRBV4-3 | CASSQATGLAVDTQYF | TGCGCCAGCAGCCAAGCCACGGGACTAGCTGTGGATACGCAGTATTTT
NA | many | TRBJ1-6 | TRBV4-3 | CASSQVAGDSLHF | TGCGCCAGCAGCCAAGTCGCGGGTGATTCCCTCCACTTT
TRBD2 | many | TRBJ2-5 | TRBV4-3 | CASSKLAGGQETQYF | TGCGCCAGCAGCAAACTAGCGGGGGGCCAAGAGACCCAGTACTTC
TRBD1 | few | TRBJ2-7 | TRBV11-2 | CASSLSPRDSSYEQYF | TGTGCCAGCAGCTTATCTCCCCGGGACAGCTCCTACGAGCAGTACTTC
NA | many | TRBJ2-6 | TRBV12-3/TRBV12-4 | CASTSGANVLTF | TGTGCCAGCACTTCTGGGGCCAACGTCCTGACTTTC
NA | few | TRBJ1-1 | TRBV27 | CASSFGLNTEAFF | TGTGCCAGCAGTTTCGGGTTGAACACTGAAGCTTTCTTT
NA | NA | TRBJ1-5 | TRBV5-6 | CASSSLMTDQPQHF | TGTGCCAGCAGCTCCTTAATGACTGATCAGCCCCAGCATTTT
NA | many | TRBJ1-1 | TRBV5-1 | CASSLAVYTEAFF | TGCGCCAGCAGCTTGGCGGTATACACTGAAGCTTTCTTT
TRBD2 | NA | TRBJ2-5 | TRBV11-2 | CASSRGSGLAGETQYF | TGTGCCAGCAGCCGGGGCTCGGGACTAGCAGGAGAGACCCAGTACTTC
TRBD1 | few | TRBJ1-2 | TRBV7-2 | CASSLVQGAYGYTF | TGTGCCAGCAGCTTAGTTCAGGGGGCCTATGGCTACACCTTC
TRBD1 | many | TRBJ2-4 | TRBV20-1 | CSARFGQGGANIQYF | TGCAGTGCTAGATTTGGACAGGGTGGGGCAAACATTCAGTACTTC
NA | few | TRBJ2-7 | TRBV20-1 | CSASKAYEQYF | TGCAGTGCTAGCAAGGCCTACGAGCAGTACTTC
TRBD1 | many | TRBJ2-7 | TRBV4-3 | CASSQDIGQGAYSYEQYF | TGCGCCAGCAGCCAAGATATAGGTCAGGGGGCGTACTCCTACGAGCAGTACTTC
TRBD2 | NA | TRBJ2-3 | TRBV18 | CASSPPALAGTDTQYF | TGTGCCAGCTCACCACCTGCTCTAGCGGGGACAGATACGCAGTATTTT
NA | many | TRBJ1-1 | TRBV12-3/TRBV12-4 | CASSPRGGTNTEAFF | TGTGCCAGCAGCCCCAGGGGAGGCACGAACACTGAAGCTTTCTTT
TRBD2 | NA | TRBJ2-3 | TRBV7-2 | CASRLAGARTDTQYF | TGTGCCAGCAGACTAGCGGGGGCCCGCACAGATACGCAGTATTTT
NA | many | TRBJ1-4 | TRBV6-2/TRBV6-3 | CASSLSSKGGNEKLFF | TGTGCCAGCAGCCTTTCCTCCAAAGGGGGGAATGAAAAACTGTTTTTT
NA | few | TRBJ2-1 | TRBV20-1 | CSARGGGLSYNEQFF | TGCAGTGCTAGAGGTGGGGGCCTCTCCTACAATGAGCAGTTCTTC
TRBD1 | many | TRBJ1-4 | TRBV5-1 | CASSLRDRGEKLFF | TGCGCCAGCAGCTTGAGGGACAGGGGTGAAAAACTGTTTTTT
NA | NA | TRBJ1-2 | TRBV11-2 | CASSLDRPGGYTF | TGTGCCAGCAGCTTAGATCGGCCGGGTGGCTACACCTTC
TRBD2 | few | TRBJ2-1 | TRBV5-4 | CASSLGTGGQFF | TGTGCCAGCAGCTTGGGGACGGGGGGGCAGTTCTTC
TRBD1 | NA | TRBJ1-1 | TRBV11-2 | CASSSTQGLNTEAFF | TGTGCCAGCAGCTCCACACAGGGGTTGAACACTGAAGCTTTCTTT
TRBD1 | medium-sized | TRBJ2-5 | TRBV7-2 | CASSFNRGQEAQYF | TGTGCCAGCAGCTTCAACAGGGGGCAGGAGGCCCAGTACTTC